Below, 6 T cell receptor beta chains from the same sample are listed, as sequenced in a study of cytotoxic CD8 clonotypes in ibrutinib-treated CLL. The method was immunoSEQ multiplex PCR; TCRdb's version includes in-frame clones alone and lacks a portion of them. The table shows about 330,000 clones, with roughly two thirds occurring only once. The sequenced sample was PBMCs, obtained after 36 months of ibrutinib treatment. The receptors derive from a human donor with chronic lymphocytic leukemia.

The V gene is TRBV18, the J gene TRBJ2-7; D is ambiguous. The CDR3 sequence is 12 residues long. Germline CDR1 and CDR2: KGHSH and LQKENI. Trimming shortened V by 5 bases and J by 0 bases, and 5 bases separated the two germline ends. The CDR3 loop is CASSIYSYEQYF. The DNA for the CDR3 is TGTGCCAGCTCAATCTACTCCTACGAGCAGTACTTC.

This rearrangement joins TRBV4-3 to TRBJ2-1; TRBD1 is a possible D gene (7 bases). Germline values: CDR1 LGHNA, CDR2 YSLEER. The CDR3 sequence is 16 residues long. Trimming took 0 bases from V and 5 from J, leaving 14 bases between them. In DNA, the CDR3 is TGCGCCAGCAGCCAAGAATGGTCCAGGGGGGACAATGAGCAGTTCTTC. Protein: CASSQEWSRGDNEQFF.

The chain links TRBV11-2 to TRBJ1-3; weak D call: TRBD1 (5 bases). The CDR3 runs to 17 residues. V lost 4 bases and J 5 bases, leaving 21 bases between the germline ends. Germline loops: CDR1 SGHAT, CDR2 FQNNGV. The CDR3 sequence is CASSSQRLGERRNTIYF. The CDR3 nucleotides are TGTGCCAGCAGCTCCCAACGTCTAGGGGAGCGTCGAAACACCATATATTTT.

Only a few counts were recorded for this clone. The genes are TRBV2 and TRBJ1-5, with D possibly TRBD1 on 5 matching bases. The CDR3 totals 12 residues. Between the trimmed V and J ends, which lost 8 bases and 2 bases, there was a span of 7 bases. Per germline, CDR1 SNHLY and CDR2 FYNNEI. The CDR3 bases are TGTGCCAGCTGGGGGGGCAATCAGCCCCAGCATTTT. It specifies CASWGGNQPQHF.

This clone has more than one count but fewer than ten. The J gene is TRBJ1-2, the V gene TRBV14; D may be TRBD1 (5 bases). The V gene lost 0 bases and the J gene lost 2 bases, with 7 bases spanning the gap. Germline CDR1 SGHDN, CDR2 FVKESK. CDR3 length: 14 residues. The CDR3 protein is CASSQEHRNYGYTF. The CDR3, as DNA: TGTGCCAGCAGCCAAGAACACAGGAACTATGGCTACACCTTC. The full variable domain, rest sourced from reference TRBV14 and TRBJ1-2, is EAGVTQFPSHSVIEKGQTVTLRCDPISGHDNLYWYRRVMGKEIKFLLHFVKESKQDESGMPNNRFLAERTGGTYSTLKVQPAELEDSGVYFCASSQEHRNYGYTFGSGTRLTVV.

The V and J genes are TRBV5-1 and TRBJ1-5; tentative D call: TRBD1 (5 bases). The CDR3 has 15 residues. Trimming removed 3 bases from V and 1 base from J, with 11 bases in between. Germline-derived CDR1 and CDR2 are SGHRS and YFSETQ. CDR3 in DNA: TGCGCCAGCAGCTCGGGGGAGCGGAGCAATCAGCCCCAGCATTTT. It specifies CASSSGERSNQPQHF.